Presented here are 23 T cell receptor beta chains from one specimen sequenced in a study of T cell responses to AZD1222 COVID-19 vaccine. TCRdb keeps only in-frame clones here, not all; method: immunoSEQ multiplex PCR. The sample gives 180,000 or so clones, about 90% of which show up once; approximately 1.3% is in the top ten. Material: peripheral blood, obtained 28 days after the second AZD1222 dose. The receptors come from an adult who received the AZD1222 COVID-19 vaccine.

In DNA, the CDR3 is TGTGCCAGCAGCCTGCTGGGAAGCGGGGGAAGGAATGAGCAGTTCTTC. Translating it yields CASSLLGSGGRNEQFF. The chain is built from TRBV7-8 and TRBJ2-1; 8 bases align to TRBD2. Germline V gives CDR1 SGHVS, CDR2 FQNEAQ. CDR3 length equals 16 residues. V was clipped by 5 bases and J by 7 bases; unmatched bases: 13.

The gene calls are TRBV6-2 or TRBV6-3 and TRBJ1-1; D is uncertain. CDR1 MNHEY and CDR2 SVGEGT come from the germline V gene. The CDR3 sequence is 13 residues long. V lost 4 bases and J 4 bases, leaving 10 bases between the germline ends. The CDR3 reads CASSFHLATEAFF. CDR3 nucleotide sequence: TGTGCCAGCAGTTTCCACCTGGCCACTGAAGCTTTCTTT.

Remarks on this clone: A read error may produce the germline difference seen at one junction end. The chain joins TRBV2 to TRBJ1-6; TRBD1 matches 11 bases. Germline V gene data show CDR1 as SNHLY and CDR2 as FYNNEI. This CDR3 is 15 amino acids long. CDR3 sequence reads: CASREGQGANSPLHF. CDR3 DNA: TGTGCCAGCAGGGAAGGACAGGGGGCGAATTCACCCCTCCACTTT.

The V gene is TRBV3-1 (or the pseudogene TRBV3-2), the J gene TRBJ2-5; possible D gene TRBD2, 5 bases. The CDR3 contains 18 residues. The germline CDR1 and CDR2 sequences are LGHDT and YNNKEL (reference sequence). The V and J ends lost 4 bases and 4 bases respectively, with 25 bases between them. The DNA of the CDR3 is TGTGCCAGCAGCCCCGAGGGCGGAGACATCGGTGGAGGAGAGACCCAGTACTTC. The encoded protein is CASSPEGGDIGGGETQYF.

The genes are TRBV19 and TRBJ1-1; D gene ambiguous. Germline assignment: CDR1 LNHDA and CDR2 SQIVND (reference sequence). There are 14 residues in the CDR3. CDR3 in amino acids: CAQLPPALNTEAFF. CDR3 sequence (DNA): TGTGCGCAACTCCCCCCAGCCCTGAACACTGAAGCTTTCTTT.

This rearrangement joins TRBV19 to TRBJ2-2; 15 bases agree with TRBD2. CDR3 length: 15 amino acids. Germline V CDR1 and CDR2: LNHDA, SQIVND (reference sequence). The trim removed 5 bases at V and 7 bases at J, leaving 2 bases unmatched. The CDR3 loop is CASSVGLAGGGELFF. The CDR3, as DNA: TGTGCCAGTAGTGTGGGACTAGCGGGAGGCGGGGAGCTGTTTTTT. Combining the CDR3 with reference TRBV19 and TRBJ2-2 gives the whole variable domain DGGITQSPKYLFRKEGQNVTLSCEQNLNHDAMYWYRQDPGQGLRLIYYSQIVNDFQKGDIAEGYSVSREKKESFPLTVTSAQKNPTAFYLCASSVGLAGGGELFFGEGSRLTVL.

This clone was observed once. This rearrangement joins TRBV30 to TRBJ2-7, with 9 positions matching TRBD2. The germline gives CDR1 GTSNPN, CDR2 SVGIG (reference sequence). The CDR3 totals 13 residues. After removal of 4 bases from V and 5 bases from J, the junction contained 6 bases not matched to a gene. This CDR3 is CAWNPAGGDEQYF. CDR3 in DNA: TGTGCCTGGAACCCTGCGGGGGGGGACGAGCAGTACTTC.

J is TRBJ1-2 and V is TRBV11-2, with 8 bases identical to TRBD1. Germline V gives CDR1 SGHAT, CDR2 FQNNGV. The CDR3 contains 18 residues. V lost 5 bases, J lost 3 bases, and 17 bases stayed unmatched. The CDR3 DNA follows: TGTGCCAGCAGCGGACGACGGACAGGGACCGGTTATGACTATGGCTACACCTTC. Translation gives CASSGRRTGTGYDYGYTF. Full variable domain (missing parts from reference TRBV11-2 and TRBJ1-2): EAGVAQSPRYKIIEKRQSVAFWCNPISGHATLYWYQQILGQGPKLLIQFQNNGVVDDSQLPKDRFSAERLKGVDSTLKIQPAKLEDSAVYLCASSGRRTGTGYDYGYTFGSGTRLTVV.

This chain joins TRBV4-3 and TRBJ2-7; a weak D match, TRBD2 (5 bases). CDR3 length: 14 amino acids. V gave up 1 base and J gave up 4 bases, with 11 bases separating them. Germline V gene data show CDR1 as LGHNA and CDR2 as YSLEER. CDR3 coding DNA: TGCGCCAGCAGCCAAGGCTCCCGGGGTTACGAGCAGTACTTC. It translates to CASSQGSRGYEQYF.

The V call is TRBV7-9, the J call TRBJ1-1; perhaps TRBD1 as D (5 bases). This CDR3 comprises 13 residues. V gave up 8 bases and J gave up 7 bases, with 17 bases separating them. Germline lookup yields CDR1 SEHNR and CDR2 FQNEAQ (reference sequence). The CDR3 region is CASSQTAQGEAFF. CDR3 in DNA: TGTGCCAGCTCCCAAACTGCGCAGGGTGAAGCTTTCTTT.

This chain connects TRBV5-1 to TRBJ2-5; 10 bases are shared with TRBD1. Trimming at V came to 0 bases and at J to 5 bases, leaving 4 bases not matched to a gene. This CDR3 contains 15 residues. CDR1 is SGHRS and CDR2 is YFSETQ in the germline V gene. The CDR3 here is CASSLGQGARETQYF. CDR3 sequence (DNA): TGCGCCAGCAGCTTGGGACAGGGGGCAAGGGAGACCCAGTACTTC.

The V gene is TRBV21-1, the J gene TRBJ2-1; TRBD2 reflects the table's D call only, with no check against the DNA. TRBV21-1 is labeled a pseudogene. CDR3 length: 15 amino acids. CDR3 nucleotide sequence: TGTGCCAGCAGCAACTCGACTAGGATTGAGAATGAGCAGTTCTTC. It is translated as CASSNSTRIENEQFF.

This sequence joins TRBV6-5 and TRBJ1-4; TRBD1 might be the D (5 bases). V dropped 6 bases and J dropped 5 bases, with 16 bases sitting between them. The CDR3 totals 15 residues. Germline-derived CDR1 and CDR2 are MNHEY and SVGAGI. The CDR3 protein is CASSPWGRLNEKLFF. Written as DNA, the CDR3 is TGTGCCAGCAGCCCCTGGGGACGGCTCAATGAAAAACTGTTTTTT.

About this clone: Additional DNA sequences in this sample encode the identical CDR3. The chain combines TRBV7-2 with TRBJ1-3; D uncertain. The germline gives CDR1 SGHTA, CDR2 FQGNSA. The CDR3 is made up of 15 amino acids. V lost 1 base to trimming and J lost 4 bases, with 11 bases between them. The CDR3 protein is CASSLDPAGGNTIYF. DNA of the CDR3: TGTGCCAGCAGCTTAGACCCGGCGGGGGGAAACACCATATATTTT.

The CDR3 DNA follows: TGTGCCAGCAGTTACTCCGAACCTACTTATGAGCAGTTCTTC. This gives the protein CASSYSEPTYEQFF. The chain links TRBV6-2 or TRBV6-3 to TRBJ2-1; no clear D gene. V lost 0 bases to trimming and J lost 8 bases, with 11 bases between them. CDR1 is MNHEY, CDR2 SVGEGT, per germline. The CDR3 extends over 14 amino acids.

The J gene is TRBJ2-3, the V gene TRBV6-1; unclear D gene. This CDR3 has 12 residues. V was clipped by 2 bases and J by 8 bases, with 8 bases between them. CDR1 MNHNS and CDR2 SASEGT come from the germline V gene. CDR3 sequence (DNA): TGTGCCAGCAGTGAACCGGCTAGTACGCAGTATTTT. This codes for CASSEPASTQYF.

This clone was observed a single time. The genes are TRBV9 and TRBJ1-3; perhaps TRBD1 as D (5 bases). V lost 0 bases to trimming and J lost 3 bases, with 13 bases between them. Germline-derived CDR1 and CDR2 are SGDLS and YYNGEE. The CDR3 length is 16 residues. This chain's CDR3 is CASSVGDASGGNTIYF. The DNA of the CDR3 is TGTGCCAGCAGCGTAGGGGACGCCAGCGGTGGAAACACCATATATTTT. The full variable domain, with the rest looked up from reference TRBV9 and TRBJ1-3, is DSGVTQTPKHLITATGQRVTLRCSPRSGDLSVYWYQQSLDQGLQFLIQYYNGEERAKGNILERFSAQQFPDLHSELNLSSLELGDSALYFCASSVGDASGGNTIYFGEGSWLTVV.

The CDR3: CASSQEHRRGFWGTEAFF. CDR3 DNA: TGTGCCAGCAGCCAAGAGCACCGACGGGGGTTCTGGGGCACTGAAGCTTTCTTT. This chain uses TRBV14 with TRBJ1-1, with D possibly TRBD1 on 5 matching bases. The ends were cut back, 0 bases at V and 4 bases at J, with 21 bases in the middle. The CDR3 covers 18 residues. In germline, CDR1 is SGHDN, CDR2 FVKESK.

The chain is built from TRBV14 and TRBJ1-1, with 8 positions matching TRBD1. Germline V CDR1 and CDR2: SGHDN, FVKESK. The trim removed 4 bases at V and 0 bases at J, leaving 7 bases unmatched. The CDR3 loop spans 16 amino acids. The CDR3 coding sequence is TGTGCCAGCAGCCCCCGGACAGGGACCATGAACACTGAAGCTTTCTTT. This encodes CASSPRTGTMNTEAFF.

This chain uses TRBV4-2 with TRBJ1-2; 9 bases align to TRBD1. The V segment lost 0 bases and the J segment 4 bases; nucleotides outside the gene matches: 30. CDR3 length: 24 amino acids. From germline, CDR1 is LGHNA and CDR2 YNFKEQ. The CDR3 reads CASSQDTSAASRVRQDRGFYGYTF. CDR3 bases: TGTGCCAGCAGCCAAGATACGTCAGCGGCAAGCAGGGTTCGGCAGGACAGGGGATTCTATGGCTACACCTTC.

The chain employs TRBV7-2 and TRBJ1-3; a weak D match, TRBD1 (5 bases). The CDR3 sequence is 15 residues long. Per germline, CDR1 SGHTA and CDR2 FQGNSA. With 3 bases removed from V and 2 bases from J, the gap between germline ends came to 11 bases. The CDR3 sequence is CASSFWEGPGNTIYF. CDR3 bases: TGTGCCAGCAGCTTTTGGGAGGGACCTGGAAACACCATATATTTT. Full variable domain (rest looked up from reference TRBV7-2 and TRBJ1-3): GAGVSQSPSNKVTEKGKDVELRCDPISGHTALYWYRQSLGQGLEFLIYFQGNSAPDKSGLPSDRFSAERTGGSVSTLTIQRTQQEDSAVYLCASSFWEGPGNTIYFGEGSWLTVV.

This chain connects TRBV4-3 to TRBJ1-5; D gene uncertain. Germline CDR1 is LGHNA and CDR2 is YSLEER. The CDR3 is 14 amino acids. The ends were cut back, 0 bases at V and 9 bases at J, with 12 bases in the middle. The CDR3 DNA reads as TGCGCCAGCAGCCAAGATTTGGGGTTGGGGCCCCAGCATTTT. Translating gives CASSQDLGLGPQHF.

This clone was seen a single time. Written as DNA, the CDR3 is TGTGCCAGCAAAAGCGAGACCCAGTACTTC. Its translation: CASKSETQYF. The chain links TRBV28 to TRBJ2-5, with D uncertain. This CDR3 has 10 amino acids. The germline V gene has CDR1 MDHEN and CDR2 SYDVKM. Trimming left V 7 bases short and J 5 bases short, with 5 bases between.